This TCR beta chain is from a study of OX40 agonist ivuxolimab in advanced cancers. Study-wide context: Ivuxolimab, which targeted the costimulatory receptor OX40 (CD134), was an agonistic, fully human IgG2 monoclonal antibody. Intravenous ivuxolimab was administered to patients every 2 weeks at six dose levels: 0.01, 0.1, 0.3, 1.5, 3 and 10 mg/kg. The point of sequencing TCRbeta in the periphery was to test whether ivuxolimab changed TCR sequence diversity and drove clonal T-cell expansion. Prior anti-PD-1, anti-PD-L1 or anti-CTLA-4 therapy was permitted, and 40% of dose-escalation patients had received checkpoint inhibitors. Partial responses occurred in three dose-escalation patients: two with cutaneous melanoma and one with hepatocellular carcinoma. The dose-escalation cohort was 82.7% male with a mean age of about 60 years, ranging from about 23 to 85. The paper describes the monotherapy dose-escalation part (N ≈ 50 patients) of the phase I trial of ivuxolimab. Among the approximately 50 dose-escalation patients, approximately 20 had hepatocellular carcinoma, roughly 15 melanoma, 9 renal cell carcinoma and 9 head and neck cancer. The research as a whole found: After ivuxolimab, expanded clones were on average more numerous among CD8+ T cells than among CD4+ T cells. The antigen specificity of the clonally expanded peripheral T cells was not determined. In the 0.1-3.0 mg/kg groups, partial responders had among the lowest normalized peripheral clonal expansion, particularly in CD8+ T cells. At doses from 0.1 to 3.0 mg/kg, clonal expansion was seen in both CD4+ and CD8+ blood T cells between baseline and week 6. Low levels of normalized T-cell clonal expansion were also seen in some nonresponding patients.

The trial excluded patients who had a history of autoimmune disease or were on systemic immunosuppression. Peripheral blood for TCR sequencing was drawn from every dose cohort at baseline, at cycle 4 day 1 and at cycle 7 day 1. The samples were drawn from a first-in-human, open-label, multicenter phase I dose-escalation trial of ivuxolimab. The trial enrolled adults with locally advanced or metastatic head and neck squamous cell, hepatocellular, melanoma or renal cell carcinoma. Before TCR sequencing, CD4+ and CD8+ T cells were separately sorted from peripheral blood. CDR1 LNHDA and CDR2 SQIVND are derived from the germline V gene (reference sequence). V is reduced by 10 bases and J by 0 bases, leaving a spacing of 16 bases between them. There are 15 amino acids in the CDR3, from cysteine to phenylalanine inclusive. Just the 45-base CDR3 DNA is kept, in frame starting at base 1. A remark on this clone: The clone's antigen remains unknown. The record has no base qualities; no much larger clone is one base away.

To sequence the TCRbeta CDR3 region, genomic DNA was isolated from the sorted cells. The immunoSEQ Assay was used for sequencing of TCRbeta CDR3 regions. TCRdb holds this immuneACCESS table with in-frame rearrangements only. Some clones are missing; in checked studies, unresolved V genes explain under half, and the rest has no known cause. This sample lists about 45,000 clones; roughly 80% were detected once. Roughly 15% of the sample goes to the ten largest clones. Here the sequenced sample was CD4+ or CD8+ T cells sorted from blood, taken in a trial of the OX40 agonist ivuxolimab. This sequence originates from an adult with an advanced solid tumor such as melanoma, head and neck, liver or kidney cancer. The chain joins TRBV19 to TRBJ2-1; a tentative D call is TRBD2 (6 bases match). The base sequence is TGTGCCACCTCGGACTACCCGAGCTCCTACAATGAGCAGTTCTTC. Translated, this is CATSDYPSSYNEQFF.